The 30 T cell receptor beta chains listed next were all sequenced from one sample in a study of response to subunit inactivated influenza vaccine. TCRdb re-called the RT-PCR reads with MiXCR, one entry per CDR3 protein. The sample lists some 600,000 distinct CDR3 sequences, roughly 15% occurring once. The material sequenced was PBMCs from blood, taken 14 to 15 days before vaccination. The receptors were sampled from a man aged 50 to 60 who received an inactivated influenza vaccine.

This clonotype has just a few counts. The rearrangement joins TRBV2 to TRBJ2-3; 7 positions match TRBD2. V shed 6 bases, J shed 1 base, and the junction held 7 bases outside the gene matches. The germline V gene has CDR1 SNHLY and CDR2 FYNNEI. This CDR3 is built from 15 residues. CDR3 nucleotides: TGTGCCAGCAGGGGAGGGAGCGGAGGCACAGATACGCAGTATTTT. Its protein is CASRGGSGGTDTQYF.

The CDR3 sequence is CSAAPIAGGPSEGTQYF. The CDR3, as DNA: TGCAGTGCCGCCCCTATAGCGGGAGGGCCCTCGGAGGGGACCCAGTACTTC. The chain is built from TRBV20-1 and TRBJ2-5; TRBD2 matches at 11 bases. Trimming at V came to 6 bases and at J to 7 bases, leaving 19 bases not matched to a gene. CDR3 size: 17 residues. Germline CDR1 is DFQATT and CDR2 is SNEGSKA (reference sequence).

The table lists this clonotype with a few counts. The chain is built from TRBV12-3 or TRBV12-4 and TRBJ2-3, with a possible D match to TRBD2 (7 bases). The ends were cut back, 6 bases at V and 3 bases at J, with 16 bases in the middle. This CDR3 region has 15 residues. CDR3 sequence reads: CASRPSGGLTDTQYF. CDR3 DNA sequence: TGTGCCAGCAGGCCTTCGGGGGGCCTGACAGATACGCAGTATTTT.

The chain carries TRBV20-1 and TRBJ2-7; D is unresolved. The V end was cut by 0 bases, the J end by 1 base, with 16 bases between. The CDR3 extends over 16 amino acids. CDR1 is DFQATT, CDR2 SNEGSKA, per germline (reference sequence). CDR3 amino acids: CSARDPQVLPSYEQYF. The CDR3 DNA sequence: TGCAGTGCTAGAGACCCCCAGGTCTTACCTTCCTACGAGCAGTACTTC.

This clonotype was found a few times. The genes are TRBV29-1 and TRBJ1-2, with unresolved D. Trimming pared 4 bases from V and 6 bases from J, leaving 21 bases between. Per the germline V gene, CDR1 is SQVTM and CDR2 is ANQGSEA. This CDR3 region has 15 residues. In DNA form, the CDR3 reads TGCAGCGTTGTAGGTTTCGAGGGTTCGACTCATGGCTACACCTTC. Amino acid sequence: CSVVGFEGSTHGYTF.

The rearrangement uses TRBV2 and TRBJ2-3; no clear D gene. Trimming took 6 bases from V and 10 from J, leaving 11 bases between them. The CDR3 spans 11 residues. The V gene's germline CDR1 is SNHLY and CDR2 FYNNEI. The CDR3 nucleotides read TGTGCCAGCAGACCAAATGATCCGCAGTATTTT. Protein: CASRPNDPQYF.

CDR3 residues: CASSFSTDYGYTF. In DNA form, the CDR3 reads TGCGCCAGCAGCTTTTCGACAGACTATGGCTACACCTTC. The gene calls are TRBV5-1 and TRBJ1-2, with TRBD1 as a possible D gene (5 bases). Germline V gives CDR1 SGHRS, CDR2 YFSETQ. V lost 2 bases and J lost 3, with 8 bases in between. The CDR3 extends over 13 amino acids.

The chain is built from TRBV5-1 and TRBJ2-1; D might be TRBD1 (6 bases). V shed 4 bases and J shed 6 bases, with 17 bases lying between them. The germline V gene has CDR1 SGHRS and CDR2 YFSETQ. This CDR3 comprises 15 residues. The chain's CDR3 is CASSPGQPSGNEQFF. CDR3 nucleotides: TGCGCCAGCAGCCCAGGACAGCCTTCAGGCAATGAGCAGTTCTTC.

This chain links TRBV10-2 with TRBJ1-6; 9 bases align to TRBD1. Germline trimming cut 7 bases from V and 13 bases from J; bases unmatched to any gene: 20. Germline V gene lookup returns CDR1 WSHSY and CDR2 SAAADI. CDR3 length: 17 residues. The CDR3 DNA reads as TGCGCCAGCATTCTACTGGACAGGGGCCCCCTTGGGCGGCCCCTCCACTTT. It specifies CASILLDRGPLGRPLHF.

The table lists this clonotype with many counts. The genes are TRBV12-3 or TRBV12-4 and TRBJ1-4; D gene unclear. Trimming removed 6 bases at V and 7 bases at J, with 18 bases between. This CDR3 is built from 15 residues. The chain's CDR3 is CASSPGEGKVEKLFF. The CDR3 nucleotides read TGTGCCAGCAGCCCCGGTGAGGGTAAGGTTGAAAAACTGTTTTTT.

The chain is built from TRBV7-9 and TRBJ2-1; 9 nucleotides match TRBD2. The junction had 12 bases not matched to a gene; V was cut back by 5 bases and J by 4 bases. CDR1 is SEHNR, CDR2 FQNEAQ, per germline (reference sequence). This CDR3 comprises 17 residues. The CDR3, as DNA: TGTGCCAGCAGCGGTATTGTAGCGGGAGAGGGGTACAATGAGCAGTTCTTC. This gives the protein CASSGIVAGEGYNEQFF. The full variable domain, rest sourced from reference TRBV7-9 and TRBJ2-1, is DTGVSQNPRHKITKRGQNVTFRCDPISEHNRLYWYRQTLGQGPEFLTYFQNEAQLEKSRLLSDRFSAERPKGSFSTLEIQRTEQGDSAMYLCASSGIVAGEGYNEQFFGPGTRLTVL.

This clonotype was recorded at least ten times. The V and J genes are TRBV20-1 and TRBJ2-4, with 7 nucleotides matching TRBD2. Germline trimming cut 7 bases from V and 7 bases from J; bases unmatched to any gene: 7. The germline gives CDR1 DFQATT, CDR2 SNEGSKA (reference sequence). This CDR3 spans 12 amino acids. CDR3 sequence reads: CSVEPRGNIQYF. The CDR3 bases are TGCAGTGTGGAACCGCGGGGGAACATTCAGTACTTC.

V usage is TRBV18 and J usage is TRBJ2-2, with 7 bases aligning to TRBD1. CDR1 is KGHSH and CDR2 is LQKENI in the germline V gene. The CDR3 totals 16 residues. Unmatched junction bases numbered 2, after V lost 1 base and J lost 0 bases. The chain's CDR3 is CASSPQGAANTGELFF. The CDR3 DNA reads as TGTGCCAGCTCACCACAGGGGGCAGCGAACACCGGGGAGCTGTTTTTT.

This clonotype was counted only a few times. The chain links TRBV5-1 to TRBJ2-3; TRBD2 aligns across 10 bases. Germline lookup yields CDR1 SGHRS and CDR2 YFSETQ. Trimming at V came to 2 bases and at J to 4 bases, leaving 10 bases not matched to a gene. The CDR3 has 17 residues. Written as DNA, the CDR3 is TGCGCCAGCAGCTTAAGAGCTAGCGGGGGCGGGGCAGATACGCAGTATTTT. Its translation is CASSLRASGGGADTQYF.

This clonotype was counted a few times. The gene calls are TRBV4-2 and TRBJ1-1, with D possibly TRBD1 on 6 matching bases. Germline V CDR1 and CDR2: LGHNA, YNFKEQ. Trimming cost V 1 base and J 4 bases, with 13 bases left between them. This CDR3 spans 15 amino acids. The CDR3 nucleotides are TGTGCCAGCAGCCAAGCAGTAGGGGGGGGCACTGAAGCTTTCTTT. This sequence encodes CASSQAVGGGTEAFF.

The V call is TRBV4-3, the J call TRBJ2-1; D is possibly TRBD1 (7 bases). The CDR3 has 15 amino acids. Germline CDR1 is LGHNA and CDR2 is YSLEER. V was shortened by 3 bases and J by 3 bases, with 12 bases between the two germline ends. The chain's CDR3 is CASSQQGGVYNEQFF. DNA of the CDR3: TGCGCCAGCAGCCAGCAGGGGGGAGTCTACAATGAGCAGTTCTTC.

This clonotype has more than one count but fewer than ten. CDR3: CASRNQQGHEKLFF. The CDR3 DNA sequence: TGTGCCAGTAGGAACCAACAAGGTCATGAAAAACTGTTTTTT. The chain uses TRBV19 and TRBJ1-4; D is unclear. V was pared by 6 bases and J by 6 bases, with 14 bases between. Germline-derived CDR1 and CDR2 are LNHDA and SQIVND (reference sequence). The CDR3 loop spans 14 amino acids.

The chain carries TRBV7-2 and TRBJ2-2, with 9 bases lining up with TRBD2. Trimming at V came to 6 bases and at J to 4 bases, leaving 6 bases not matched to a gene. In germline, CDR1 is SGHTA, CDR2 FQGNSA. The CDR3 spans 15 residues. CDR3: CASRPPGLATGELFF. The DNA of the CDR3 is TGTGCCAGCAGACCTCCGGGACTAGCCACCGGGGAGCTGTTTTTT.

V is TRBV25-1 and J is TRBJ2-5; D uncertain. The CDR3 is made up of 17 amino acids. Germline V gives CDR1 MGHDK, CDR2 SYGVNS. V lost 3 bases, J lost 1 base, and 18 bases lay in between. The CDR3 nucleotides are TGTGCCAGCAGTGACACTGTCGTTAACAGACTCCAAGAGACCCAGTACTTC. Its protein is CASSDTVVNRLQETQYF.

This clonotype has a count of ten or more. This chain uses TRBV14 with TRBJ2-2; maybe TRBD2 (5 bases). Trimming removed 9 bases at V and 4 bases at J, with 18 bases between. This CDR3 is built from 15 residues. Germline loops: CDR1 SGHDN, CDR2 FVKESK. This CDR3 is CASKPRASGTGELFF. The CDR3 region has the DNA TGTGCCAGTAAGCCGCGGGCTTCCGGCACCGGGGAGCTGTTTTTT.

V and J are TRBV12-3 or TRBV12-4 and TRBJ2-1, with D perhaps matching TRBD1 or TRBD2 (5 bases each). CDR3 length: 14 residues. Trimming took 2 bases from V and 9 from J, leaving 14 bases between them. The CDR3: CASSLRGWGSEQFF. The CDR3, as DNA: TGTGCCAGCAGTTTACGGGGCTGGGGGAGTGAGCAGTTCTTC.

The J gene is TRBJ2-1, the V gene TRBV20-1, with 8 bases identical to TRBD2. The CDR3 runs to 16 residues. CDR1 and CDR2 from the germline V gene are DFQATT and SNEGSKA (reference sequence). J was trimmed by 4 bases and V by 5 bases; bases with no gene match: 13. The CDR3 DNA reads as TGCAGTGCTCCGGTTTCGGGCGGGGGGCTATACAATGAGCAGTTCTTC. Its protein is CSAPVSGGGLYNEQFF.

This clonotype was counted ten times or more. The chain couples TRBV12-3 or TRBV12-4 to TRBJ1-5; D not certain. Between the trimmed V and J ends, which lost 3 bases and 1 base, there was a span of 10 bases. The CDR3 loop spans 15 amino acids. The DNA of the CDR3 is TGTGCCAGCAGTTTCCGGGGTTTGAGCAATCAGCCCCAGCATTTT. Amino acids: CASSFRGLSNQPQHF.

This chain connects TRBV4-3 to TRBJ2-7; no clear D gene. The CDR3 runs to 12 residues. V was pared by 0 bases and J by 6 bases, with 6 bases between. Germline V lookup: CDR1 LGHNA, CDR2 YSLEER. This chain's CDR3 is CASSQDGGEQYF. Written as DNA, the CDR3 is TGCGCCAGCAGCCAAGACGGCGGCGAGCAGTACTTC.

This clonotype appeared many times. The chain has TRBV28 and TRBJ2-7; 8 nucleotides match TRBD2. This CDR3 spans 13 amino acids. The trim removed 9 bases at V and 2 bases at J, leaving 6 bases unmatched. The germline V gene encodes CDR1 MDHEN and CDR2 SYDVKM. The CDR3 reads CASRLALTYEQYF. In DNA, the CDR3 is TGTGCCAGTCGACTAGCGCTTACCTACGAGCAGTACTTC.

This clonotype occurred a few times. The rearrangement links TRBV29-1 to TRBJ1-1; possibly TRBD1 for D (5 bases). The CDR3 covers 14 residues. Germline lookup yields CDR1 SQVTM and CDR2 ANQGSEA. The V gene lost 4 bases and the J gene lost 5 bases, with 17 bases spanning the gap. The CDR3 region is CSVAGAGSGTEAFF. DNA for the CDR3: TGCAGCGTTGCTGGGGCAGGCTCGGGAACTGAAGCTTTCTTT.

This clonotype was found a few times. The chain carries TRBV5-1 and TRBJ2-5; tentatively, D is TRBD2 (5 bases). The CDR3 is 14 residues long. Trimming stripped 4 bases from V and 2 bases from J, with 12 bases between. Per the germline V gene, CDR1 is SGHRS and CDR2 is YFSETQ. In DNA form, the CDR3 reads TGCGCCAGCAGCAGAGGTAGCGAACAAGAGACCCAGTACTTC. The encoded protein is CASSRGSEQETQYF.

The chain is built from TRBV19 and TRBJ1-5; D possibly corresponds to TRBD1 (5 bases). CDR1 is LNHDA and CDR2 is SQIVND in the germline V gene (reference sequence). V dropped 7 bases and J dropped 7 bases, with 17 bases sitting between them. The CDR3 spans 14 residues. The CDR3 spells CASTLGAGPQPQHF. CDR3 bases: TGTGCCAGTACCCTAGGGGCAGGCCCCCAGCCCCAGCATTTT.

CDR3 residues: CASKDWQSETQYF. CDR3 bases: TGTGCCAGCAAAGACTGGCAGTCTGAGACCCAGTACTTC. The J gene is TRBJ2-5, the V gene TRBV2; D call uncertain. The CDR3 totals 13 residues. The V and J ends lost 7 bases and 5 bases respectively, with 14 bases between them. CDR1 and CDR2 from the germline V gene are SNHLY and FYNNEI.

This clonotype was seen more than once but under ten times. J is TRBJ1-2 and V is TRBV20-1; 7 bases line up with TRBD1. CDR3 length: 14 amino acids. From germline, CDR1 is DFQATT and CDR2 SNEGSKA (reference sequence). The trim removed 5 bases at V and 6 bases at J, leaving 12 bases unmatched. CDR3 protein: CSASNPDRVHGYTF. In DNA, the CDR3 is TGCAGTGCTTCAAACCCCGACAGGGTCCATGGCTACACCTTC.